This passage covers 27 T cell receptor beta chains from one sample sequenced in a study of beta chain features in type 1 diabetes. Expressed TCRB transcripts were sequenced because the isolated RNA had all been reverse transcribed beforehand. The assay was immunoSEQ multiplex PCR, and TCRdb's table has in-frame clones only and misses some. The sample shows approximately 250,000 clones, 9.6% of them seen only once. Sample: naive CD4+ T cells from blood. The receptors originated from a woman aged 18 to 35 in good health.

This clone occurred a few times. This rearrangement joins TRBV15 to TRBJ1-1, with 7 bases aligning to TRBD1. Losses at the gene ends were 1 base for V and 8 bases for J; bases not matched to a gene: 13. CDR1 LNHNV and CDR2 YYDKDF come from the germline V gene (reference sequence). This CDR3 is 16 amino acids long. Here the CDR3 DNA reads TGTGCCACCAGCAGAGTTCCAGGGGGATCGGGGCTCGAAGCTTTCTTT. Translated: CATSRVPGGSGLEAFF.

This clone has only a few counts. The V gene is TRBV5-1, the J gene TRBJ2-1; 12 bases match TRBD2. The CDR3 loop spans 14 amino acids. The ends lost 7 bases at V and 6 bases at J; junction bases unmatched: 5. Germline CDR1 reads SGHRS; CDR2 reads YFSETQ. The CDR3 reads CASRLAGGPNEQFF. As DNA, the CDR3 is TGCGCCAGCCGGCTAGCGGGAGGGCCCAATGAGCAGTTCTTC.

This clone was picked up a small number of times. This sequence joins TRBV2 and TRBJ1-5, with 8 bases fitting TRBD1. Unmatched junction bases numbered 7, after V lost 6 bases and J lost 9 bases. Per germline, CDR1 SNHLY and CDR2 FYNNEI. The CDR3 consists of 13 residues. DNA for the CDR3: TGTGCCAGCAGCAGGGGGCCTTCCTGGCCCCAGCATTTT. Encoded protein: CASSRGPSWPQHF. Together with reference TRBV2 and TRBJ1-5, the CDR3 gives the full variable domain: EPEVTQTPSHQVTQMGQEVILRCVPISNHLYFYWYRQILGQKVEFLVSFYNNEISEKSEIFDDQFSVERPDGSNFTLKIRSTKLEDSAMYFCASSRGPSWPQHFGDGTRLSIL.

This clone was counted only a few times. The chain combines TRBV2 with TRBJ1-5; no reliable D call. CDR1 is SNHLY and CDR2 is FYNNEI in the germline V gene. Trimming stripped 7 bases from V and 1 base from J, with 8 bases between. The CDR3 length is 13 residues. The CDR3 region has the DNA TGTGCCAGCACAGGCGTGAGCAATCAGCCCCAGCATTTT. Its translation: CASTGVSNQPQHF.

The chain carries TRBV30 and TRBJ1-2; possible D gene TRBD1, 5 bases. Trimming stripped 5 bases from V and 1 base from J, with 8 bases between. Per the germline V gene, CDR1 is GTSNPN and CDR2 is SVGIG (reference sequence). The CDR3 contains 12 residues. CDR3 protein: CAWAGYNYGYTF. The CDR3 DNA reads TGTGCCTGGGCAGGGTATAACTATGGCTACACCTTC.

This clone was detected a few times. The chain combines TRBV2 with TRBJ2-1; 8 positions match TRBD2. The length of the CDR3 is 15 residues. Trimming took 5 bases from V and 6 from J; bases not matched to a gene: 9. From germline, CDR1 is SNHLY and CDR2 FYNNEI. The CDR3 loop is CASSLGAGVGNEQFF. The CDR3 DNA sequence: TGTGCCAGCAGTCTAGGAGCGGGAGTCGGCAATGAGCAGTTCTTC.

The genes are TRBV5-4 and TRBJ2-1, with 11 bases aligning to TRBD2. The J segment lost 4 bases and the V segment lost 4 bases, leaving 7 bases of the junction unmatched. The CDR3 length is 16 residues. CDR1 and CDR2 from the germline V gene are SGHNT and YYREEE (reference sequence). DNA of the CDR3: TGTGCCAGCAGCCCCTTACTAGCGGGGGCTTACAATGAGCAGTTCTTC. It codes for CASSPLLAGAYNEQFF.

In this sample, this clone turned up a few times. This sequence joins TRBV7-9 and TRBJ1-4, with 8 nucleotides matching TRBD1. CDR3 length: 16 residues. Trimming cost V 0 bases and J 5 bases; bases outside gene matches: 5. CDR1 and CDR2 (germline): SEHNR, FQNEAQ (reference sequence). The CDR3 protein is CASSLAGQVRNEKLFF. CDR3 DNA: TGTGCCAGCAGCTTAGCGGGACAGGTTCGAAATGAAAAACTGTTTTTT.

This clone was recorded a few times. The gene calls are TRBV5-4 and TRBJ2-3; 9 nucleotides line up with TRBD1. The CDR3 consists of 16 residues. The V and J ends lost 4 bases and 4 bases, in that order; junction bases with no gene match: 10. Germline values: CDR1 SGHNT, CDR2 YYREEE (reference sequence). The CDR3 DNA sequence: TGTGCCAGCAGCCTCCCGGGACAGGGCTCGGCAGATACGCAGTATTTT. Protein sequence: CASSLPGQGSADTQYF.

The rearrangement uses TRBV27 and TRBJ1-5; TRBD1 aligns across 10 bases. The CDR3 has 14 amino acids. Germline V lookup: CDR1 MNHEY, CDR2 SMNVEV (reference sequence). The J segment lost 6 bases and the V segment lost 6 bases, leaving 5 bases of the junction unmatched. Written as DNA, the CDR3 is TGTGCCAGCAGGACTGGACAGGGGGGTCAGCCCCAGCATTTT. It yields the protein CASRTGQGGQPQHF.

This rearrangement joins TRBV19 to TRBJ2-7; 9 bases line up with TRBD1. The CDR3 consists of 16 residues. V lost 4 bases and J lost 0; bases outside the gene matches: 7. From germline, CDR1 is LNHDA and CDR2 SQIVND (reference sequence). The CDR3: CASSTTGGLASYEQYF. For the CDR3, the DNA is TGTGCCAGTAGTACGACAGGGGGATTGGCCTCCTACGAGCAGTACTTC.

This clone was seen a handful of times. The V and J genes are TRBV5-4 and TRBJ2-3; tentative D call: TRBD2 (6 bases). The CDR3 is 14 amino acids. The V end was cut by 3 bases, the J end by 1 base, with 9 bases between. Germline V CDR1 and CDR2: SGHNT, YYREEE (reference sequence). The CDR3 reads CASSSGLRTDTQYF. The CDR3 bases are TGTGCCAGCAGCTCGGGACTTCGCACAGATACGCAGTATTTT. Based on the CDR3 plus reference TRBV5-4 and TRBJ2-3, the full variable domain is ETGVTQSPTHLIKTRGQQVTLRCSSQSGHNTVSWYQQALGQGPQFIFQYYREEENGRGNFPPRFSGLQFPNYSSELNVNALELDDSALYLCASSSGLRTDTQYFGPGTRLTVL.

This clone was seen a handful of times. The CDR3 loop reads CASSLSKSSSSYNEQFF. For the CDR3, the DNA is TGTGCCAGCAGCTTATCCAAGAGTTCGAGCTCCTACAATGAGCAGTTCTTC. V is TRBV11-3 and J is TRBJ2-1; D uncertain. The CDR3 is 17 residues long. V was clipped by 2 bases and J by 0 bases, with 14 bases between them. The V gene's germline CDR1 is SGHNT and CDR2 YENEEA.

The rearrangement uses TRBV18 and TRBJ1-1; D gene unclear. Trimming left V 6 bases short and J 2 bases short, with 13 bases between. Germline V gene data show CDR1 as KGHSH and CDR2 as LQKENI. The CDR3 totals 14 residues. As DNA, the CDR3 is TGTGCCAGCTCCCGGAGTGGAAGTAACACTGAAGCTTTCTTT. It specifies CASSRSGSNTEAFF.

This clone was seen a few times. This chain links TRBV6-6 with TRBJ2-3; D might be TRBD2 (6 bases). The CDR3 spans 15 residues. Germline CDR1 is MNHNY and CDR2 is SVGAGI (reference sequence). The V end lost 4 bases, the J end lost 4 bases, and 15 bases lay between the germline ends. CDR3 in DNA: TGTGCCAGCAGTTTCGTAGCGGAAGGAGCAGATACGCAGTATTTT. Translated, it gives CASSFVAEGADTQYF.

V and J are TRBV25-1 and TRBJ2-3; tentatively, D is TRBD1 (5 bases). CDR1 is MGHDK and CDR2 is SYGVNS in the germline V gene. The CDR3 totals 14 residues. Trimming pared 3 bases from V and 2 bases from J, leaving 9 bases between. In DNA form, the CDR3 reads TGTGCCAGCAGTGATGGGGCAGCCACAGATACGCAGTATTTT. Residues: CASSDGAATDTQYF.

V and J are TRBV5-6 and TRBJ1-3; the D is unclear. Looked up from germline, CDR1 is SGHDT and CDR2 is YYEEEE. Between the trimmed V and J ends, which lost 0 bases and 3 bases, there was a span of 10 bases. The CDR3 sequence is 15 residues long. CDR3 in DNA: TGTGCCAGCAGCTTGGGGTGGCGGGATGGAAACACCATATATTTT. Residues: CASSLGWRDGNTIYF.

This chain connects TRBV6-6 to TRBJ1-5; D is uncertain. The CDR3 loop spans 14 amino acids. Per the germline V gene, CDR1 is MNHNY and CDR2 is SVGAGI (reference sequence). V was trimmed by 6 bases and J by 1 base, leaving 10 bases between them. CDR3: CASSYPGSNQPQHF. The CDR3 bases are TGTGCCAGCAGCTACCCGGGAAGCAATCAGCCCCAGCATTTT.

The chain recombines TRBV27 with TRBJ1-2, with TRBD1 identical over 7 bases. The germline gives CDR1 MNHEY, CDR2 SMNVEV (reference sequence). This CDR3 has 16 residues. The J segment lost 1 base and the V segment lost 3 bases, leaving 8 bases of the junction unmatched. CDR3 amino acids: CASSLANTGDNYGYTF. For the CDR3, the DNA is TGTGCCAGCAGTTTGGCCAACACAGGGGATAACTATGGCTACACCTTC.

The rearrangement links TRBV5-1 to TRBJ2-3; D might be TRBD1 (6 bases). Trimming took off 4 bases at V and 1 base at J, with 13 bases between the two ends. The length of the CDR3 is 15 residues. The germline V gene encodes CDR1 SGHRS and CDR2 YFSETQ. DNA of the CDR3: TGCGCCAGCAGCGTCACAGGGTTGGGCACAGATACGCAGTATTTT. Translating gives CASSVTGLGTDTQYF. The full variable domain, its missing parts supplied by reference TRBV5-1 and TRBJ2-3, is KAGVTQTPRYLIKTRGQQVTLSCSPISGHRSVSWYQQTPGQGLQFLFEYFSETQRNKGNFPGRFSGRQFSNSRSEMNVSTLELGDSALYLCASSVTGLGTDTQYFGPGTRLTVL.

This clone was counted only a few times. The chain couples TRBV5-6 to TRBJ1-4, with 9 positions matching TRBD1. V shed 2 bases and J 6 bases; nucleotides not matched to a gene: 5. The germline gives CDR1 SGHDT, CDR2 YYEEEE. This CDR3 region has 15 residues. The chain's CDR3 is CASSFTGGADEKLFF. The CDR3 nucleotides read TGTGCCAGCAGCTTTACAGGGGGCGCTGATGAAAAACTGTTTTTT.

This clone was observed a handful of times. The CDR3 reads CASSATTGFGGRNEQFF. As DNA, the CDR3 is TGTGCCAGCAGCGCAACAACAGGGTTTGGAGGTCGCAATGAGCAGTTCTTC. The V call is TRBV7-3, the J call TRBJ2-1; TRBD1 might be the D (6 bases). V was pared by 5 bases and J by 6 bases, with 23 bases between. This CDR3 has 17 residues. Germline V gene lookup returns CDR1 SGHTA and CDR2 FQGTGA.

The chain couples TRBV9 to TRBJ2-3; possible D gene TRBD2, 5 bases. V dropped 0 bases and J dropped 1 base, with 15 bases sitting between them. Germline V gene data show CDR1 as SGDLS and CDR2 as YYNGEE. This CDR3 is 17 amino acids long. This CDR3 reads CASSVVQAGHGTDTQYF. CDR3 nucleotide sequence: TGTGCCAGCAGCGTAGTCCAGGCGGGCCACGGCACAGATACGCAGTATTTT.

This clone was seen a few times. The chain recombines TRBV6-1 with TRBJ1-5, with a possible D match to TRBD1 (5 bases). The germline V gene encodes CDR1 MNHNS and CDR2 SASEGT. The V and J ends lost 10 bases and 0 bases respectively, with 13 bases between them. The CDR3 extends over 14 amino acids. The CDR3 region has the DNA TGTGCCACCGACTTCGGGGGTAGCAATCAGCCCCAGCATTTT. Translation: CATDFGGSNQPQHF.

There are a few counts of this clone. This chain joins TRBV7-9 and TRBJ1-1; possibly TRBD1 for D (6 bases). The V end lost 5 bases, the J end lost 4 bases, and 17 bases lay between the germline ends. In germline, CDR1 is SEHNR, CDR2 FQNEAQ (reference sequence). The CDR3 totals 15 residues. CDR3: CASSGLTGPGTEAFF. The CDR3 DNA sequence: TGTGCCAGCAGCGGGCTGACAGGACCGGGCACTGAAGCTTTCTTT. Full variable domain (missing parts from reference TRBV7-9 and TRBJ1-1): DTGVSQNPRHKITKRGQNVTFRCDPISEHNRLYWYRQTLGQGPEFLTYFQNEAQLEKSRLLSDRFSAERPKGSFSTLEIQRTEQGDSAMYLCASSGLTGPGTEAFFGQGTRLTVV.

This clone was counted a few times. The chain carries TRBV30 and TRBJ2-2, with 10 bases that match TRBD1. The germline CDR1 and CDR2 sequences are GTSNPN and SVGIG (reference sequence). V shed 5 bases and J 3 bases; nucleotides not matched to a gene: 3. The CDR3 sequence is 14 residues long. The CDR3 loop is CAWDRGQDTGELFF. The DNA of the CDR3 is TGTGCCTGGGACAGGGGGCAGGACACCGGGGAGCTGTTTTTT.

Of note for this clone: The same CDR3 arises from other DNA sequences in this sample as well. The chain couples TRBV5-1 to TRBJ1-1; weak D call: TRBD1 (6 bases). CDR1 is SGHRS and CDR2 is YFSETQ in the germline V gene. The V and J ends lost 2 bases and 1 base respectively, with 9 bases between them. This CDR3 contains 14 residues. As DNA, the CDR3 is TGCGCCAGCAGCTTACAGGGTGGGAACACTGAAGCTTTCTTT. Amino acids: CASSLQGGNTEAFF. The full variable domain, in which reference TRBV5-1 and TRBJ1-1 provide the parts outside the CDR3, is KAGVTQTPRYLIKTRGQQVTLSCSPISGHRSVSWYQQTPGQGLQFLFEYFSETQRNKGNFPGRFSGRQFSNSRSEMNVSTLELGDSALYLCASSLQGGNTEAFFGQGTRLTVV.